A few counts support the clone carrying this T cell receptor beta chain. One end of the junction varies from germline; a read error may be responsible. Recent vaccinations or acute infections were absent in the healthy HIV-negative adult donors. The CDR3 sequence is 13 residues long. The germline CDR1 and CDR2 sequences are SNHLY and FYNNEI. These data originate in a study of shared clonotypes between healthy human individuals. Sequenced by immunoSEQ multiplex PCR; TCRdb stores in-frame clones only, minus some. The table has nearly 750,000 clones, roughly 72% seen once; the top ten hold roughly 1.8%. Input material: memory CD4+ T cells sorted from blood. Indicated subset: CD45RA-negative fraction. The chain couples TRBV2 to TRBJ1-2; the D gene is possibly TRBD1 (6 bases). This receptor was identified in a woman in her 30s in good health. DNA of the CDR3: TGTGCCAGTAGTGCAGGGGAGGACTATGGCTACACCTTC. Translated: CASSAGEDYGYTF.